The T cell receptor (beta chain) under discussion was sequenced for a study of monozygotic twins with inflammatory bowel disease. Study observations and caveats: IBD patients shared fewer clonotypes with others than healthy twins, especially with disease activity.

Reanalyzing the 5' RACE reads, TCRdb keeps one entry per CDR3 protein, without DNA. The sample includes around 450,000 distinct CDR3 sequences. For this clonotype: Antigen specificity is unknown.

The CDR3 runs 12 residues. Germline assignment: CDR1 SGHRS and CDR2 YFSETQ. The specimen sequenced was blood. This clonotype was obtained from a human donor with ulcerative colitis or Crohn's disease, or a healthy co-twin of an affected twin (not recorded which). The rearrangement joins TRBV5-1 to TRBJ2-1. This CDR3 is CASSLGWVEQFF.